What follows describes a single TCR beta chain. Its antigen remains undetermined. Within one base of it there is no much larger clone, and no base qualities were kept. This sample was included in a study of blood T cell repertoires in COVID-19 (dated by TCRdb to about 2020). Some background on the complete study: The collaborator samples originated in the United States, Italy and Spain and spanned the acute and convalescent phases of COVID-19. The material from the prospective study consisted of cDNA or gDNA derived from T cells, B-cell-depleted T cells, or PBMCs. Deeply sampled blood TCRbeta repertoires from subjects exposed to, actively infected with, or recovered from COVID-19 were included in the dataset. The repertoires were released in a freely available public database meant as a resource for research on the immune response to SARS-CoV-2. The samples were drawn from two sources: the first 160 participants of the ongoing ImmuneRACE study, and fewer than 1,500 subjects contributed by 6 global collaborators. The sample metadata nearly always contained a de-identified subject ID, COVID-19 status, age in years and sex. Where available, HLA class I and class II types were obtained from metadata supplied by the sample provider rather than from assay-based typing. The investigation overall reported the following: The quantity of clinical and demographic metadata differed by source and by participant and was supplied without curation.

TCRbeta CDR3 regions were amplified from genomic DNA by means of the immunoSEQ Assay, a bias-controlled multiplex PCR. Per the original workflow: The number of nucleated cells in each sample was estimated from the amplification of reference gene primers within the assay. To quantify the absolute abundance of each unique TCRbeta CDR3 rearrangement, sequence reads were collapsed and filtered. For each sample, productive Simpson clonality was calculated by taking the square root of Simpson's diversity index across productive rearrangements. Held by TCRdb, this immuneACCESS table contains in-frame sequences only and omits some clones. Under half of the omission traces to an unresolved V gene where checked; the cause of the rest is unknown. Clone size and the V and J calls come from that table; the DNA yielded D and trimming. The sample data list some 290,000 clones, and approximately 91% of these were observed just once. Around 3.9% of the sample belongs to the ten largest clones.

V is shortened by 6 bases, J by 4 bases, and the region joining them spans 12 bases. Measured from the cysteine to the phenylalanine, the CDR3 is 13 residues long. The sequence is cut down to CDR3 DNA, 39 bases in frame from base 1. CDR1 and CDR2, per the germline V gene, are KGHSH and LQKENI. Participants in the prospective study were enrolled through a virtual design, were aged roughly 18 to 100 years, and lived in approximately 24 United States geographic areas. Cohort assignment in the prospective study relied on participant-reported clinical history from a screening survey and a study questionnaire. Exposed participants had been in contact, within 2 weeks of entering the study, with a person who had a PCR-confirmed or clinician-diagnosed case of COVID-19. In the prospective study, mobile phlebotomists collected whole blood, serum and a nasopharyngeal or oropharyngeal swab from each participant. Prospective study participants could optionally give additional blood draws and questionnaires over a roughly two-month period. Blood samples from the prospective study were shipped frozen or at room temperature prior to DNA extraction.

The chain is made from TRBV18 and TRBJ1-1; the D gene cannot be resolved reliably. Material for sequencing was PBMCs or T cells enriched from blood (not recorded which). The clonotype was recovered from a young woman who had been exposed to COVID-19. The DNA sequence is as follows: TGTGCCAGCTCCTCGACTGGTATCACTGAAGCTTTCTTT. The translation is CASSSTGITEAFF. The reference TRBV18 and TRBJ1-1 proteins fill in what lies around the CDR3, so the full variable domain reads NAGVMQNPRHLVRRRGQEARLRCSPMKGHSHVYWYRQLPEEGLKFMVYLQKENIIDESGMPKERFSAEFPKEGPSILRIQQVVRGDSAAYFCASSSTGITEAFFGQGTRLTVV.